The 9 T cell receptor beta chains in this list originate from one sample, sequenced in a study of metastatic and nonmetastatic thyroid tumors. TCRdb re-called clones from the PCR reads using MiXCR. Of 25,000 to 35,000 clones listed, roughly 17% were seen once; the top ten hold about 4.5%. Thyroid surgery was preceded by no treatment in any patient. The sequenced sample consisted of blood. These receptors were collected from a female donor with papillary thyroid cancer or a benign thyroid nodule (not recorded which). Some clones in this sample may be carry-over from other donors' samples.

At least ten counts were recorded for this clone. Other DNA sequences in this specimen translate into the identical CDR3. V usage is TRBV19 and J usage is TRBJ1-1; no definite D call. Germline CDR1 and CDR2: LNHDA and SQIVND (reference sequence). V lost 3 bases, J lost 4 bases, and 9 bases lay in between. CDR3 length: 13 residues. The DNA for the CDR3 is TGTGCCAGTAGTATGTCGGGCGGCACTGAAGCTTTCTTT. It yields the protein CASSMSGGTEAFF.

The CDR3 coding sequence is TGTGCCAGCAGCCAAGATTGGGGGGGGACGCAGTATTTT. Encoded protein: CASSQDWGGTQYF. V gene TRBV3-1 combines with J gene TRBJ2-3; 7 nucleotides line up with TRBD2. Germline CDR1 LGHDT, CDR2 YNNKEL (reference sequence). Trimming removed 0 bases from V and 9 bases from J; junction bases left unmatched: 3. CDR3 length equals 13 residues.

This clone was seen more than once but under ten times. V gene TRBV7-3 combines with J gene TRBJ1-5, with D uncertain. CDR3 size: 17 residues. The V and J ends lost 5 bases and 2 bases respectively, with 19 bases between them. Germline V gives CDR1 SGHTA, CDR2 FQGTGA. The CDR3, as DNA: TGTGCCAGCAGCCAACGGCATGTAGAGAAGGGCAATCAGCCCCAGCATTTT. Its translation: CASSQRHVEKGNQPQHF.

This clone was observed many times. The gene calls are TRBV3-1 and TRBJ2-3; 8 nucleotides match TRBD2. CDR1 LGHDT and CDR2 YNNKEL come from the germline V gene (reference sequence). The CDR3 extends over 15 amino acids. V lost 1 base, J lost 4 bases, and 4 bases stayed unmatched. CDR3 DNA: TGTGCCAGCAGCCAAGGAGGGGGACTAGCAGATACGCAGTATTTT. Protein sequence: CASSQGGGLADTQYF.

This clone was observed a few times. A much bigger clone sits one base away, suggesting this may be a read error. This rearrangement joins TRBV12-3 or TRBV12-4 to TRBJ2-5, with TRBD1 as a possible D gene (5 bases). The CDR3 is made up of 15 amino acids. Trimming removed 3 bases at V and 4 bases at J, with 15 bases between. The CDR3 sequence: CASSFPQGILETQYF. DNA for the CDR3: TGTGCCAGCAGTTTTCCCCAGGGAATACTAGAGACCCAGTACTTC.

This clone was observed a handful of times. This chain joins TRBV9 and TRBJ2-1; TRBD1 agrees at 8 bases. The CDR3 spans 14 residues. V lost 4 bases to trimming and J lost 8 bases; unmatched junction nucleotides: 8. Germline V gene sequence: CDR1 SGDLS, CDR2 YYNGEE. CDR3 nucleotides: TGTGCCAGCAGCTTTACGACAGGGGAGGATGAGCAGTTCTTC. Translation gives CASSFTTGEDEQFF.

The sample holds a few counts of this clone. The chain employs TRBV10-1 and TRBJ2-1, with 8 bases fitting TRBD2. The V gene's germline CDR1 is WNHNN and CDR2 SYGVQD (reference sequence). CDR3 size: 12 residues. The V and J ends lost 9 bases and 16 bases, in that order; junction bases with no gene match: 14. CDR3 region: CASIPQAGEVFF. CDR3 nucleotide sequence: TGCGCCAGTATTCCCCAAGCGGGGGAAGTATTCTTC.

In this sample, this clone is medium-sized. The chain carries TRBV6-1 and TRBJ1-5; 8 bases agree with TRBD1. Germline assignment: CDR1 MNHNS and CDR2 SASEGT. Unmatched junction bases numbered 4, after V lost 6 bases and J lost 0 bases. This CDR3 has 15 residues. The CDR3 DNA is TGTGCCAGCAGAAAACAGGGGGTTAGCAATCAGCCCCAGCATTTT. Translating gives CASRKQGVSNQPQHF.

This clone is classed as medium-sized. V and J are TRBV6-1 and TRBJ1-2, with 7 bases that match TRBD1. Per the germline V gene, CDR1 is MNHNS and CDR2 is SASEGT. V lost 4 bases, J lost 7 bases, and 6 bases stayed unmatched. The CDR3 spans 13 residues. The CDR3 reads CASSVGTAIGYTF. CDR3 coding DNA: TGTGCCAGCAGTGTCGGGACAGCAATTGGCTACACCTTC.